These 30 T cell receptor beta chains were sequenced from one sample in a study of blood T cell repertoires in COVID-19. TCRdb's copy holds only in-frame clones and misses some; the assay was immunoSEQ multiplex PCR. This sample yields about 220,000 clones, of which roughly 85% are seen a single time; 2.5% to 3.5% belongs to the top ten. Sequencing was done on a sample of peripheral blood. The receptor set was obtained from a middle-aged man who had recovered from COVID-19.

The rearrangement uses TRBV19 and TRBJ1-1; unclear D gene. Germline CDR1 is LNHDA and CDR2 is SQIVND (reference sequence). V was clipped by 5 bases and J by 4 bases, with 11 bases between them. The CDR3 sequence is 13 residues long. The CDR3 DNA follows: TGTGCCAGTAGTTTTGGCACGGGCACTGAAGCTTTCTTT. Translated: CASSFGTGTEAFF.

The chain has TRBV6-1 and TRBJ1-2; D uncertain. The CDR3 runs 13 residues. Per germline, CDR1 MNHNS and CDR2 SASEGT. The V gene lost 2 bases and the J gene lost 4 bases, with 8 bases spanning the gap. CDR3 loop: CASSESGLYGYTF. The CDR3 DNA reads TGTGCCAGCAGTGAATCAGGTCTCTATGGCTACACCTTC.

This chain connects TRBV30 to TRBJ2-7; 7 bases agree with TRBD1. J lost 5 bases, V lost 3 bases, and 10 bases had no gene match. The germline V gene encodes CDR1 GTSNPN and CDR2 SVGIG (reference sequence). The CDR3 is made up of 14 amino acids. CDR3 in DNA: TGTGCCTGGAGCCAGGACAGGTATGTGAACGAGCAGTACTTC. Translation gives CAWSQDRYVNEQYF.

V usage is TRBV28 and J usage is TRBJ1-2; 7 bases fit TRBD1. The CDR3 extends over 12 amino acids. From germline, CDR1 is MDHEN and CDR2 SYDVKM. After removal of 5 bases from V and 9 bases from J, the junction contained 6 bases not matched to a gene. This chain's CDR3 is CASSRTGSSYTF. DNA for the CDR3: TGTGCCAGCAGTCGGACAGGCTCAAGCTACACCTTC.

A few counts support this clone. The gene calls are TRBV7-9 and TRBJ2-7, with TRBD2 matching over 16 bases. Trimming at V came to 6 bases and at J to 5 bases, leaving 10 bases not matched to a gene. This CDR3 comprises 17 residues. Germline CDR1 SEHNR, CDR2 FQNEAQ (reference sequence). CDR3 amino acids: CASRQGTSGRAFHEQYF. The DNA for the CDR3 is TGTGCCAGCAGACAAGGGACTAGCGGGAGGGCCTTCCACGAGCAGTACTTC.

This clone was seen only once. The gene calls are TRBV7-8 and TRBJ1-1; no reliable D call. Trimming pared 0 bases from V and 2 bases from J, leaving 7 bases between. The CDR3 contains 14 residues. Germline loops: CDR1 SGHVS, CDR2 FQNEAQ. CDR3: CASSLAGFNTEAFF. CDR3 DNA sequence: TGTGCCAGCAGCTTAGCCGGGTTTAACACTGAAGCTTTCTTT.

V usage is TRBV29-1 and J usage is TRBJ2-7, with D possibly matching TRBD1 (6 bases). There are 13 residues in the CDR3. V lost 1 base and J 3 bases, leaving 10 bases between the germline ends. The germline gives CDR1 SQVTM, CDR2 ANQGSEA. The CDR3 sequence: CSVEGGPLYEQYF. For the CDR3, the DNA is TGCAGCGTTGAAGGGGGGCCTCTCTACGAGCAGTACTTC.

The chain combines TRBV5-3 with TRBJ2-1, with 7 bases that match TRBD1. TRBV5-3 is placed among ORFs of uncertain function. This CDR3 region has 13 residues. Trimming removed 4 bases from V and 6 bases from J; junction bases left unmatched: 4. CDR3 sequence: CARSPNRGNEQFF. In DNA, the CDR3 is TGTGCCAGAAGCCCCAACAGGGGCAATGAGCAGTTCTTC.

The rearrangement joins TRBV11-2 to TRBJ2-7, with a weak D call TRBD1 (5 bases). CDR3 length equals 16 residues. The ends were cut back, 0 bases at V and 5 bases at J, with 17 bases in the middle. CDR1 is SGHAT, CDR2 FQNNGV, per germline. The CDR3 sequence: CASSLDDSRAVNEQYF. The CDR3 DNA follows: TGTGCCAGCAGCTTAGACGATAGCAGGGCAGTGAACGAGCAGTACTTC.

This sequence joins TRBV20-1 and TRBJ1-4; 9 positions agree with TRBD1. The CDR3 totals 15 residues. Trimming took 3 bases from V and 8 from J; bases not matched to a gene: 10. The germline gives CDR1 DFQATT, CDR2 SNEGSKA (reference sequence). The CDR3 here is CSASRPGQGKEKLFF. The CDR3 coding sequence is TGCAGTGCTAGTCGTCCCGGACAGGGGAAGGAAAAACTGTTTTTT.

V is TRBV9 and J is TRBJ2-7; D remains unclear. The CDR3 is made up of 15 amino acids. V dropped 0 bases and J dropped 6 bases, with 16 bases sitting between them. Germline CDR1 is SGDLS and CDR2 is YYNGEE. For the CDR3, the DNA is TGTGCCAGCAGCGTAGGTGAGCCCACCAAGTCCGAGCAGTACTTC. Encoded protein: CASSVGEPTKSEQYF.

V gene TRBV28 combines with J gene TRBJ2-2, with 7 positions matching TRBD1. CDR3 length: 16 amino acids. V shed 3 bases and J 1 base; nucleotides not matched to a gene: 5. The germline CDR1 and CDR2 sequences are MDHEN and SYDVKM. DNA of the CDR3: TGTGCCAGCAGTTTTGGGACAGCCTGGAACACCGGGGAGCTGTTTTTT. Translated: CASSFGTAWNTGELFF.

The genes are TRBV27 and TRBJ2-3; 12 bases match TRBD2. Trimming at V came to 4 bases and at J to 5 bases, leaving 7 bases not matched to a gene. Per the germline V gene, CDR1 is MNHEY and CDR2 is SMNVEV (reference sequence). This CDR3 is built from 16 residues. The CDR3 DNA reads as TGTGCCAGCAGTTCACGACTAGCGGGAGTAGGAGATACGCAGTATTTT. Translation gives CASSSRLAGVGDTQYF.

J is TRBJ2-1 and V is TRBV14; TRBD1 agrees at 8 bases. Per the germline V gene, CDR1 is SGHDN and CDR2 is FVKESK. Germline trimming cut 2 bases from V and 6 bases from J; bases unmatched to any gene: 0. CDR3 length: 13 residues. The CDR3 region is CASSQTGGNEQFF. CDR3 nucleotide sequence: TGTGCCAGCAGCCAAACAGGGGGCAATGAGCAGTTCTTC.

DNA of the CDR3: TGTGCCAGCTCAAAACAAGGTTCAGGGAACTATGGCTACACCTTC. This gives the protein CASSKQGSGNYGYTF. The J gene is TRBJ1-2, the V gene TRBV18, with a tentative D call TRBD1 (5 bases). V dropped 5 bases and J dropped 2 bases, with 15 bases sitting between them. Germline values: CDR1 KGHSH, CDR2 LQKENI. This CDR3 spans 15 amino acids.

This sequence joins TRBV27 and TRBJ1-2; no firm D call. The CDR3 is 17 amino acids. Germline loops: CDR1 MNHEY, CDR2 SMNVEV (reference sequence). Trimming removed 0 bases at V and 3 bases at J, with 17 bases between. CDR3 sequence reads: CASSLSFMNAADYGYTF. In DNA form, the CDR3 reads TGTGCCAGCAGTTTATCTTTTATGAACGCCGCGGACTATGGCTACACCTTC.

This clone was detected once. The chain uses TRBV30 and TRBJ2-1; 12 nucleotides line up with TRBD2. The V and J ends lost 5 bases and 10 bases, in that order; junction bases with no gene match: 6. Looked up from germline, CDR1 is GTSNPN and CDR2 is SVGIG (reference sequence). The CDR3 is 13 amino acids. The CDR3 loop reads CAWLTSGRREQFF. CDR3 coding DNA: TGTGCCTGGTTGACTAGCGGGAGACGAGAGCAGTTCTTC. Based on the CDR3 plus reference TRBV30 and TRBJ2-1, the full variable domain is SQTIHQWPATLVQPVGSPLSLECTVEGTSNPNLYWYRQAAGRGLQLLFYSVGIGQISSEVPQNLSASRPQDRQFILSSKKLLLSDSGFYLCAWLTSGRREQFFGPGTRLTVL.

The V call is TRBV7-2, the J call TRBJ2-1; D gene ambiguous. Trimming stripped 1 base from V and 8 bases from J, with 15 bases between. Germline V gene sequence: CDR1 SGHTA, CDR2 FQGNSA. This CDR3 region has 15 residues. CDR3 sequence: CASSLGLSRSHEQFF. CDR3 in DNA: TGTGCCAGCAGCTTAGGACTTAGTCGTTCGCATGAGCAGTTCTTC.

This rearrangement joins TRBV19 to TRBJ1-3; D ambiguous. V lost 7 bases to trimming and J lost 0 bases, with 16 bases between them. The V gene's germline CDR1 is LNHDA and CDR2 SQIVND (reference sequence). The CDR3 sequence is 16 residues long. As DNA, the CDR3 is TGTGCCAGTAAGCGAGGCATGACCTCCTCTGGAAACACCATATATTTT. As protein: CASKRGMTSSGNTIYF.

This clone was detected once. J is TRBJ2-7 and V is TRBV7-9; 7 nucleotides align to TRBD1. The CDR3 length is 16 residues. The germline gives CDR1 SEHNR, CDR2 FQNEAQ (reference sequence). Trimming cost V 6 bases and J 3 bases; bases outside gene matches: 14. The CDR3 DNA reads TGTGCCAGCAGTAGAGACAGGGCTCGACGGGGCTACGAGCAGTACTTC. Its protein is CASSRDRARRGYEQYF.

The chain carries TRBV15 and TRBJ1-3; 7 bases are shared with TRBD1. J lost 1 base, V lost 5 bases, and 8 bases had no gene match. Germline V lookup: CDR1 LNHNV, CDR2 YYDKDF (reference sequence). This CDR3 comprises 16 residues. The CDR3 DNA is TGTGCCACCAGCCCACGGGACAGCCGGTCTGGAAACACCATATATTTT. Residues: CATSPRDSRSGNTIYF.

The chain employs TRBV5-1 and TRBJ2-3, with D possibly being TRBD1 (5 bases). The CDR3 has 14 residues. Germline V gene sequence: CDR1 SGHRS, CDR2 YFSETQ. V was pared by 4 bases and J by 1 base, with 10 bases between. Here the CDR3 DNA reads TGCGCCAGCAGCCTCCAGGGCCGCACAGATACGCAGTATTTT. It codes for CASSLQGRTDTQYF. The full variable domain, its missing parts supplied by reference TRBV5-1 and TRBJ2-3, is KAGVTQTPRYLIKTRGQQVTLSCSPISGHRSVSWYQQTPGQGLQFLFEYFSETQRNKGNFPGRFSGRQFSNSRSEMNVSTLELGDSALYLCASSLQGRTDTQYFGPGTRLTVL.

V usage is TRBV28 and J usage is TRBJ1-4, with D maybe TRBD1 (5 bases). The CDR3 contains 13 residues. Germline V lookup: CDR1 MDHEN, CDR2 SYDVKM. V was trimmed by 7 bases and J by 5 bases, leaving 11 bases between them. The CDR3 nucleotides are TGTGCCAGCAATGACAGAGAAAATGAAAAACTGTTTTTT. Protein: CASNDRENEKLFF.

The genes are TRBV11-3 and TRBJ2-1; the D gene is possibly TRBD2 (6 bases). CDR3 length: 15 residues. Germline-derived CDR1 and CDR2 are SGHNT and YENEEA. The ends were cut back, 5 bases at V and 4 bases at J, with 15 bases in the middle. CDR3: CASSPAGSIYNEQFF. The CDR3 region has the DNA TGTGCCAGCAGCCCCGCGGGATCGATATACAATGAGCAGTTCTTC.

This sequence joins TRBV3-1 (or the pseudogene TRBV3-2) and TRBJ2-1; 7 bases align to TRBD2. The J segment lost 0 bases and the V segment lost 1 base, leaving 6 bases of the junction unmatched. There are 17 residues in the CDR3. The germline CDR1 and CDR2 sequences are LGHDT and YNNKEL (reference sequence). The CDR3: CASSQGPLAASYNEQFF. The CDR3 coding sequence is TGTGCCAGCAGCCAAGGGCCCCTAGCGGCCTCCTACAATGAGCAGTTCTTC.

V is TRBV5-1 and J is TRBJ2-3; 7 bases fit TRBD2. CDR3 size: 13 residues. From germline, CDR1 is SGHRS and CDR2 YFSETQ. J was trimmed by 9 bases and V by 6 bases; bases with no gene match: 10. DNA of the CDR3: TGCGCCAGCACCTCTCCGGCGGGAGAAACGCAGTATTTT. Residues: CASTSPAGETQYF. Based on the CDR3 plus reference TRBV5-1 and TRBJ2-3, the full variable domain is KAGVTQTPRYLIKTRGQQVTLSCSPISGHRSVSWYQQTPGQGLQFLFEYFSETQRNKGNFPGRFSGRQFSNSRSEMNVSTLELGDSALYLCASTSPAGETQYFGPGTRLTVL.

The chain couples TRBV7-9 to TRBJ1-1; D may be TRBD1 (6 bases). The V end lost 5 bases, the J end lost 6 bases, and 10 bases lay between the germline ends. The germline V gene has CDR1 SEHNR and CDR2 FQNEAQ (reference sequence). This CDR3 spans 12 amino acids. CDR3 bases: TGTGCCAGCAGCCCACAGGGACCTGAAGCTTTCTTT. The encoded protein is CASSPQGPEAFF.

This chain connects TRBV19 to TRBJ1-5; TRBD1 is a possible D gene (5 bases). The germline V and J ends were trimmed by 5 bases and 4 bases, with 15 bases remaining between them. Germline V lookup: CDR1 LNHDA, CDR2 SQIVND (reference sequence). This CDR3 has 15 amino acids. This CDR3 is CASSLQKGANQPQHF. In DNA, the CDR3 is TGTGCCAGTAGTCTCCAAAAAGGGGCAAATCAGCCCCAGCATTTT.

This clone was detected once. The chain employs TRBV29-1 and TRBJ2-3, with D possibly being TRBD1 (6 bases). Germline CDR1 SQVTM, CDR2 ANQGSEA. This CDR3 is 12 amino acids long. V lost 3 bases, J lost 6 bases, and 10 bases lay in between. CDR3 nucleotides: TGCAGCGTTGATGGGGGCGCGGATACGCAGTATTTT. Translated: CSVDGGADTQYF.

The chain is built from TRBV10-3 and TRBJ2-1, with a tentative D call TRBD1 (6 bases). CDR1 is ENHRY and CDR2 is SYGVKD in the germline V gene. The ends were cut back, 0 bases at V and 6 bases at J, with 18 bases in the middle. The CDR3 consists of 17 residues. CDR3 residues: CAISESTGRGRSNEQFF. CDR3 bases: TGTGCCATCAGTGAGTCGACGGGCAGGGGAAGGAGCAATGAGCAGTTCTTC.